Listed below are T cell receptor beta chains from one sample, sequenced in a study of shared clonotypes between healthy human individuals. Profiled with immunoSEQ multiplex PCR; TCRdb holds only in-frame clones, not every one. The data contain some 2,500,000 clones, more than 85% of them singletons. The material sequenced was naive CD4+ T cells from PBMCs. The receptors come from a man aged 18 to 29 in good health. Some clones in this sample may be carry-over from other donors' samples. The CDR3 runs from the conserved cysteine through the conserved F or W. D genes are given only for firm matches. Some rows have no size entry. The others give once, few or many, or a class for an expanded clone.

d_call	v_call	cdr3_length	j_call	clone_size	cdr3_aa	cdr3_nt
NA	TRBV18	14	TRBJ1-5	NA	CASSPRREEQPQHF	TGTGCCAGCTCACCCAGGCGGGAGGAACAGCCCCAGCATTTT
NA	TRBV10-3	12	TRBJ2-5	NA	CAISESAGEQYF	TGTGCCATCAGTGAGTCGGCCGGTGAGCAGTACTTC
TRBD1	TRBV6-6	16	TRBJ2-3	NA	CASRTGDRGRSGTQYF	TGTGCCAGCAGGACGGGAGACAGGGGCCGTTCCGGTACGCAGTATTTT
NA	TRBV7-9	15	TRBJ1-1	few	CASSLGSAGNTEAFF	TGTGCCAGCAGCTTAGGGTCAGCAGGGAACACTGAAGCTTTCTTT
NA	TRBV7-3	16	TRBJ2-1	once	CASSQTGRATYNEQFF	TGTGCCAGCAGCCAAACAGGGAGGGCCACCTACAATGAGCAGTTCTTC
TRBD1	TRBV25-1	14	TRBJ2-1	NA	CATRDRSSYNEQFF	TGTGCCACCAGGGACAGAAGCTCCTACAATGAGCAGTTCTTC
NA	TRBV19	14	TRBJ2-7	NA	CASSLGRTSYEQYF	TGTGCCAGTAGTTTGGGACGGACCTCCTACGAGCAGTACTTC
NA	TRBV18	13	TRBJ2-1	NA	CASSPARVNEQFF	TGTGCCAGCTCACCAGCCAGGGTCAATGAGCAGTTCTTC
NA	TRBV6-1	13	TRBJ1-2	NA	CASRPGLNYGYTF	TGTGCCAGCAGACCGGGACTCAACTATGGCTACACCTTC
NA	TRBV29-1	15	TRBJ2-3	NA	CSVHPGVRGTDTQYF	TGCAGCGTGCATCCAGGGGTTCGGGGCACAGATACGCAGTATTTT
NA	TRBV23-1	13	TRBJ2-7	NA	CASSQSSTGEQYF	TGCGCCAGCAGTCAATCATCGACAGGTGAGCAGTACTTC
NA	TRBV7-8	17	TRBJ1-1	NA	CASSLRSRGRMNTEAFF	TGTGCCAGCAGCTTAAGGTCGAGGGGCCGGATGAACACTGAAGCTTTCTTT
TRBD2	TRBV6-1	15	TRBJ2-1	NA	CASRAGVETYNEQFF	TGTGCCAGCCGCGCGGGAGTAGAAACCTACAATGAGCAGTTCTTC
NA	TRBV10-3	12	TRBJ1-2	few	CATWVANYGYTF	TGTGCCACCTGGGTAGCTAACTATGGCTACACCTTC